This T cell receptor (beta chain) is drawn from a study of cytomegalovirus exposure and HLA in healthy donors. Across the study: Researchers found that approximately 77% of 350 to 500 genotyped donors fell within the Caucasian-associated ancestry cluster.

Comments on this clone: Its antigen is not identified.

Findings of the study overall: Follow-up analysis found HLA locus-dependent TCR association rates, highest for DRB1 and lowest for HLA-C. In vitro work confirmed that a few CMV-associated chains recognize CMV antigens. The authors judged a highly shared variant cluster likely a sequencing artifact.

This PCR relied on a set of 60 Vbeta primers and 13 Jbeta primers. Clones were sequenced by immunoSEQ multiplex PCR, and TCRdb holds only the in-frame ones, with some missing. The sample holds 120,000 to 150,000 clones, 70% seen once. This sequence was found in a woman aged 30 to 39 in good health and CMV-seronegative. The source material was PBMCs.

The DNA of the CDR3 is TGCGCCAGCAGCTTGGCAACAGGGGTACAAGAGACCCAGTACTTC. Its protein product is CASSLATGVQETQYF. This rearrangement joins TRBV5-1 to TRBJ2-5; 7 bases are shared with TRBD1. The junction had 4 bases not matched to a gene; V was cut back by 0 bases and J by 2 bases. The CDR3 is 15 amino acids. Looked up from germline, CDR1 is SGHRS and CDR2 is YFSETQ.